Following are 20 T cell receptor beta chains from one sample sequenced in a study of T cell responses to AZD1222 COVID-19 vaccine. Assay used: immunoSEQ multiplex PCR; TCRdb lists only in-frame clones, some missing. The data contain some 140,000 clones, about 90% of them singletons. Here the sequenced sample was peripheral blood, taken on day 0 of AZD1222 vaccination. These receptors were collected from an adult in good health.

The chain combines TRBV29-1 with TRBJ2-1; TRBD2 aligns across 10 bases. The CDR3 spans 15 residues. Per germline, CDR1 SQVTM and CDR2 ANQGSEA. V lost 1 base, J lost 1 base, and 1 base stayed unmatched. The CDR3 protein is CSVEGTSGSYNEQFF. CDR3 nucleotides: TGCAGCGTTGAAGGGACTAGCGGTTCCTACAATGAGCAGTTCTTC.

V is TRBV24-1 and J is TRBJ2-1; D could derive from TRBD1 or TRBD2 (5 bases each). V lost 5 bases, J lost 7 bases, and 17 bases lay in between. Germline-derived CDR1 and CDR2 are KGHDR and SFDVKD. The CDR3 is 15 amino acids. The CDR3, as DNA: TGTGCCACCAGTGGTACGGGGACCGGCGCGAATGAGCAGTTCTTC. Residues: CATSGTGTGANEQFF.

The rearrangement links TRBV4-1 to TRBJ1-6; D may be TRBD1 (6 bases). CDR1 and CDR2 from the germline V gene are MGHRA and YSYEKL. This CDR3 is 15 amino acids long. Between the trimmed V and J ends, which lost 4 bases and 0 bases, there was a span of 7 bases. CDR3 nucleotide sequence: TGCGCCAGCAGCCCGGACAGCTCCTATAATTCACCCCTCCACTTT. As protein: CASSPDSSYNSPLHF.

The gene calls are TRBV5-6 and TRBJ2-2; TRBD1 aligns across 9 bases. This CDR3 spans 15 amino acids. V was clipped by 3 bases and J by 3 bases; unmatched bases: 3. The germline CDR1 and CDR2 sequences are SGHDT and YYEEEE. CDR3 amino acids: CASSWGQGHTGELFF. The DNA for the CDR3 is TGTGCCAGCAGCTGGGGACAGGGACACACCGGGGAGCTGTTTTTT.

The chain has TRBV7-9 and TRBJ1-1, with D perhaps matching TRBD1 (5 bases). The germline gives CDR1 SEHNR, CDR2 FQNEAQ (reference sequence). The CDR3 is made up of 14 amino acids. V lost 5 bases, J lost 4 bases, and 14 bases lay in between. The CDR3, as DNA: TGTGCCAGCAGCGACCGGTATGGGGGCACTGAAGCTTTCTTT. It is translated as CASSDRYGGTEAFF.

The rearrangement uses TRBV28 and TRBJ2-3, with 8 positions matching TRBD2. There are 16 residues in the CDR3. Germline-derived CDR1 and CDR2 are MDHEN and SYDVKM. J lost 1 base, V lost 7 bases, and 10 bases had no gene match. CDR3 loop: CASTPGGRFRTDTQYF. The CDR3, as DNA: TGTGCCAGCACCCCGGGGGGGCGGTTCCGCACAGATACGCAGTATTTT.

The V call is TRBV30, the J call TRBJ1-2, with 8 bases that match TRBD1. Germline CDR1 GTSNPN, CDR2 SVGIG (reference sequence). The CDR3 covers 14 residues. V was clipped by 5 bases and J by 8 bases; unmatched bases: 13. The CDR3 loop is CAWSLGQGMRGYTF. Written as DNA, the CDR3 is TGTGCCTGGTCGCTAGGACAGGGTATGAGGGGCTACACCTTC.

The chain combines TRBV5-1 with TRBJ1-5; D gene ambiguous. V gave up 1 base and J gave up 7 bases, with 9 bases separating them. This CDR3 has 13 amino acids. Germline-derived CDR1 and CDR2 are SGHRS and YFSETQ. The CDR3 sequence is CASSLTIGQPQHF. CDR3 DNA: TGCGCCAGCAGCTTGACTATCGGGCAGCCCCAGCATTTT.

The chain carries TRBV10-3 and TRBJ2-2, with TRBD2 as a possible D gene (5 bases). The germline V and J ends were trimmed by 2 bases and 7 bases, with 11 bases remaining between them. The CDR3 loop spans 14 amino acids. CDR1 ENHRY and CDR2 SYGVKD come from the germline V gene. The CDR3 DNA reads TGTGCCATCAGTGAGGCGTTCGAGGGCGGGGAGCTGTTTTTT. This sequence encodes CAISEAFEGGELFF.

The J gene is TRBJ1-5, the V gene TRBV6-1; D not certain. The CDR3 totals 14 residues. Germline V lookup: CDR1 MNHNS, CDR2 SASEGT. V was shortened by 0 bases and J by 6 bases, with 9 bases between the two germline ends. CDR3 residues: CASSEAFTGQPQHF. The CDR3 bases are TGTGCCAGCAGTGAAGCCTTCACGGGTCAGCCCCAGCATTTT.

The rearrangement uses TRBV11-2 and TRBJ1-2, with a possible D match to TRBD1 (6 bases). The germline V and J ends were trimmed by 1 base and 7 bases, with 16 bases remaining between them. Germline V gene lookup returns CDR1 SGHAT and CDR2 FQNNGV. CDR3 size: 15 residues. The CDR3 sequence: CASSLGPGASGGYTF. The CDR3 nucleotides are TGTGCCAGCAGCTTAGGTCCGGGGGCCTCTGGTGGCTACACCTTC.

The CDR3 DNA is TGTGCCAGCAGCCAGGGACAGGACCACACAGATACGCAGTATTTT. It specifies CASSQGQDHTDTQYF. The V and J genes are TRBV5-4 and TRBJ2-3; 8 bases match TRBD1. CDR1 is SGHNT, CDR2 YYREEE, per germline (reference sequence). V lost 4 bases and J lost 2; bases outside the gene matches: 6. This CDR3 has 15 residues.

This clone was recorded only once. The rearrangement joins TRBV27 to TRBJ2-1; D might be TRBD1 (6 bases). The CDR3 has 16 amino acids. V gave up 5 bases and J gave up 12 bases, with 26 bases separating them. CDR1 and CDR2 from the germline V gene are MNHEY and SMNVEV (reference sequence). CDR3 nucleotides: TGTGCCAGCAGTCCGCTGGACAGCTACCACAATGATGGGCAGTTCTTC. Amino acids: CASSPLDSYHNDGQFF.

This chain uses TRBV29-1 with TRBJ2-7, with 7 nucleotides matching TRBD1. Per germline, CDR1 SQVTM and CDR2 ANQGSEA. The CDR3 extends over 14 amino acids. The junction had 11 bases not matched to a gene; V was cut back by 7 bases and J by 2 bases. CDR3 residues: CSAKRQGPTYEQYF. CDR3 in DNA: TGCAGCGCTAAGCGACAGGGCCCAACCTACGAGCAGTACTTC.

This chain connects TRBV15 to TRBJ1-1; D ambiguous. Per germline, CDR1 LNHNV and CDR2 YYDKDF (reference sequence). The V gene lost 5 bases and the J gene lost 1 base, with 14 bases spanning the gap. The CDR3 is 15 amino acids. CDR3 protein: CATSGRGLGNTEAFF. The DNA for the CDR3 is TGTGCCACCAGCGGGCGGGGTCTGGGGAACACTGAAGCTTTCTTT.

The chain carries TRBV6-2 or TRBV6-3 and TRBJ2-5; 7 bases agree with TRBD1. Trimming at V came to 5 bases and at J to 1 base, leaving 13 bases not matched to a gene. Germline V gives CDR1 MNHEY, CDR2 SVGEGT. The CDR3 runs to 17 residues. The CDR3 DNA reads as TGTGCCAGCAGTCACCCCCGAGTCGACAGGGCCCAAGAGACCCAGTACTTC. It translates to CASSHPRVDRAQETQYF.

The rearrangement joins TRBV7-9 to TRBJ2-5; TRBD1 matches 7 bases. The J segment lost 1 base and the V segment lost 4 bases, leaving 9 bases of the junction unmatched. CDR1 SEHNR and CDR2 FQNEAQ come from the germline V gene (reference sequence). The CDR3 runs 16 residues. CDR3 nucleotides: TGTGCCAGCAGCTCCCAGACAGGGTGGGCCCAAGAGACCCAGTACTTC. It codes for CASSSQTGWAQETQYF.

This chain joins TRBV2 and TRBJ2-3; 16 positions match TRBD2. CDR3 size: 19 residues. The germline V gene has CDR1 SNHLY and CDR2 FYNNEI. Germline trimming cut 6 bases from V and 9 bases from J; bases unmatched to any gene: 18. The CDR3 spells CASRTSVSGTSGRAGTQYF. CDR3 in DNA: TGTGCCAGCAGAACCAGCGTCTCCGGGACTAGCGGGAGGGCAGGAACGCAGTATTTT.

This clone was detected a few times. The chain has TRBV6-4 and TRBJ1-5, with D perhaps TRBD1 (5 bases). The CDR3 contains 19 residues. Germline V gives CDR1 MRHNA, CDR2 SNTAGT. The V end lost 0 bases, the J end lost 3 bases, and 21 bases lay between the germline ends. The CDR3 bases are TGTGCCAGCAGTGACTCCCTCGGGACGGGAATAGTATTCAATCAGCCCCAGCATTTT. Protein sequence: CASSDSLGTGIVFNQPQHF.

CDR3 loop: CASMLVGGGTEAFF. For the CDR3, the DNA is TGCGCCAGCATGCTAGTAGGGGGAGGCACTGAAGCTTTCTTT. The V call is TRBV5-1, the J call TRBJ1-1, with D perhaps TRBD1 (6 bases). Germline CDR1 and CDR2: SGHRS and YFSETQ. Trimming shortened V by 6 bases and J by 4 bases, and 16 bases separated the two germline ends. The CDR3 length is 14 residues.